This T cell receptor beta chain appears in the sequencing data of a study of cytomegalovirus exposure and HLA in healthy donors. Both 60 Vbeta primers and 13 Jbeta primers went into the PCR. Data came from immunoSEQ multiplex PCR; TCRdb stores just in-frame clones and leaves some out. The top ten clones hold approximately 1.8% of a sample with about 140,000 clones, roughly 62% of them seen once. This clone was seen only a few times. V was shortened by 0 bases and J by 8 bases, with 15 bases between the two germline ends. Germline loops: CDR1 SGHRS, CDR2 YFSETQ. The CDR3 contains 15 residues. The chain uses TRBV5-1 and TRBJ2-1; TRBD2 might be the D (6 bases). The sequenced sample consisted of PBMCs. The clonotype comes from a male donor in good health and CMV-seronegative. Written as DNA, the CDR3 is TGCGCCAGCAGCTTGGAGCTAGCGCCGAGGTATGAGCAGTTCTTC. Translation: CASSLELAPRYEQFF.